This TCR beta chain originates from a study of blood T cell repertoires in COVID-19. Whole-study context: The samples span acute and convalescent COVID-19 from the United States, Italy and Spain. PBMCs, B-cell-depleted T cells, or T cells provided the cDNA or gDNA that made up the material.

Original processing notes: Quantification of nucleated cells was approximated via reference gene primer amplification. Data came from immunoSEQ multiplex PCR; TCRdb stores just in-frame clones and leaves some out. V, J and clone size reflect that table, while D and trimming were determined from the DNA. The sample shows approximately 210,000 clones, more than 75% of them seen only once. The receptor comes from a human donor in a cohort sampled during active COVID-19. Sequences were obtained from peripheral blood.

The CDR3 loop is CASTPGREQYF. CDR3 sequence (DNA): TGTGCCAGCACCCCAGGCCGCGAGCAGTACTTC. The gene calls are TRBV7-2 and TRBJ2-7; D not resolved. Per germline, CDR1 SGHTA and CDR2 FQGNSA. The length of the CDR3 is 11 residues. Trimming took off 7 bases at V and 6 bases at J, with 10 bases between the two ends. The variable domain in full, with the rest retrieved from reference TRBV7-2 and TRBJ2-7, is GAGVSQSPSNKVTEKGKDVELRCDPISGHTALYWYRQSLGQGLEFLIYFQGNSAPDKSGLPSDRFSAERTGGSVSTLTIQRTQQEDSAVYLCASTPGREQYFGPGTRLTVT.